The clone carrying this TCR beta chain was seen only once. From germline, CDR1 is SGHDT and CDR2 YYEEEE. The CDR3 spans 18 residues. V dropped 2 bases and J dropped 1 base, with 19 bases sitting between them. Repertoires were generated with immunoSEQ multiplex PCR, while TCRdb's copy carries only in-frame clones and drops some. The sample comprises about 100,000 clones, approximately 96% of which are singletons, and over 0.2% rests with the top ten. The source of the sample is a study of technical replicates of blood from a handful of donors. This chain connects TRBV5-6 to TRBJ2-4; D possibly corresponds to TRBD1 (6 bases). The clonotype was recovered from a human donor in good health. The source material was T cells isolated from PBMCs. In nucleotides, the CDR3 is TGTGCCAGCAGCTTCCTTGGTTATGGGCAGGGGGCCAAAAACATTCAGTACTTC. This sequence encodes CASSFLGYGQGAKNIQYF. The full variable domain, with the rest looked up from reference TRBV5-6 and TRBJ2-4, is DAGVTQSPTHLIKTRGQQVTLRCSPKSGHDTVSWYQQALGQGPQFIFQYYEEEERQRGNFPDRFSGHQFPNYSSELNVNALLLGDSALYLCASSFLGYGQGAKNIQYFGAGTRLSVL.